Listed below are T cell receptor beta chains from one sample, sequenced in a study of response to subunit inactivated influenza vaccine. TCRdb reprocessed the RT-PCR reads via MiXCR and lists one record per CDR3 protein. The sample contains some 520,000 distinct CDR3 sequences, about 17% of which appear only once. The material sequenced was CD4+ T cells sorted from PBMCs, taken less than 30 months after vaccination. These receptors all stem from a man between 50 and 70 years old who received an inactivated influenza vaccine. Each CDR3 is given with its conserved first and last residue. D genes are given only for firm matches. Some rows mark clone size as missing; the rest say once, few, many or name a class of expanded clone.

V gene	D gene	J gene	clone size	CDR3 length	CDR3 protein	CDR3 DNA
TRBV4-1	NA	TRBJ2-1	NA	14	CASSQTDYPNEQFF	TGCGCCAGCAGCCAAACTGACTACCCCAATGAGCAGTTCTTC
TRBV12-3/TRBV12-4	NA	TRBJ2-3	many	13	CAIGQGNTDTQYF	TGTGCCATCGGTCAGGGAAACACAGATACGCAGTATTTT
TRBV27	NA	TRBJ2-3	few	14	CASNAEGGTDTQYF	TGTGCCAGTAATGCGGAGGGCGGCACAGATACGCAGTATTTT
TRBV6-1	NA	TRBJ1-1	few	13	CASSEATGDEAFF	TGTGCCAGCAGTGAAGCGACAGGTGATGAAGCTTTCTTT
TRBV7-2	NA	TRBJ1-1	NA	14	CASRTGQRNTEAFF	TGTGCCAGCAGAACAGGACAGAGGAACACTGAAGCTTTCTTT
TRBV18	NA	TRBJ1-4	NA	13	CASSPGWKEKLFF	TGTGCCAGCTCACCTGGATGGAAGGAAAAACTGTTTTTT
TRBV27	TRBD2	TRBJ2-3	NA	15	CASSEGLASTDTQYF	TGTGCCAGCTCGGAGGGACTAGCGTCCACAGATACGCAGTATTTT
TRBV29-1	NA	TRBJ1-1	few	13	CSAYREGLAEAFF	TGCAGCGCCTACAGGGAAGGTTTAGCTGAAGCTTTCTTT
TRBV15	NA	TRBJ2-1	few	15	CATSRDRVGLDEQFF	TGTGCCACCAGCAGAGATAGGGTAGGGCTCGATGAGCAGTTCTTC
TRBV3-1	NA	TRBJ2-2	few	14	CASSPGTVTGELFF	TGTGCCAGCAGCCCCGGGACGGTCACCGGGGAGCTGTTTTTT
TRBV20-1	NA	TRBJ2-4	NA	16	CSALRGGGAYKNIQYF	TGCAGTGCCCTACGGGGAGGGGGCGCGTACAAAAACATTCAGTACTTC
TRBV20-1	NA	TRBJ2-3	few	14	CSARKGLRTDTQYF	TGCAGTGCTAGAAAGGGACTCCGCACAGATACGCAGTATTTT
TRBV7-6	TRBD1	TRBJ2-5	NA	15	CASSLGAGGRQTQYF	TGTGCCAGCAGCTTAGGGGCAGGGGGCCGGCAGACCCAGTACTTC
TRBV14	TRBD2	TRBJ2-7	NA	18	CASSQGIMGLAGASEQYF	TGTGCCAGCAGCCAAGGAATTATGGGACTAGCGGGAGCCAGCGAGCAGTACTTC
TRBV10-3	NA	TRBJ1-5	NA	14	CATTKDREGQPQHF	TGTGCCACTACTAAGGACAGAGAAGGTCAGCCCCAGCATTTT
TRBV7-9	TRBD2	TRBJ2-2	NA	15	CASTDRLAGTGELFF	TGTGCCAGCACCGACAGACTAGCGGGCACCGGGGAGCTGTTTTTT
TRBV15	NA	TRBJ2-5	many	13	CATSRGTQETQYF	TGTGCCACGTCAAGGGGCACCCAAGAGACCCAGTACTTC
TRBV28	TRBD1	TRBJ1-4	few	17	CASSLWQGGFANEKLFF	TGTGCCAGCAGTTTATGGCAGGGGGGGTTTGCTAATGAAAAACTGTTTTTT
TRBV15	NA	TRBJ2-2	NA	11	CATSRVGELFF	TGTGCCACCAGCAGAGTTGGGGAGCTGTTTTTT
TRBV3-1	NA	TRBJ2-1	NA	17	CASSQDPAGTGRNEQFF	TGTGCCAGCAGCCAAGATCCGGCGGGAACCGGACGGAATGAGCAGTTCTTC
TRBV29-1	NA	TRBJ1-3	few	11	CSVLKGNTIYF	TGCAGCGTCCTCAAGGGAAACACCATATATTTT
TRBV28	NA	TRBJ2-1	NA	17	CASSRREGSQSYNEQFF	TGTGCCAGCAGCCGAAGAGAAGGGAGTCAGTCCTACAATGAGCAGTTCTTC